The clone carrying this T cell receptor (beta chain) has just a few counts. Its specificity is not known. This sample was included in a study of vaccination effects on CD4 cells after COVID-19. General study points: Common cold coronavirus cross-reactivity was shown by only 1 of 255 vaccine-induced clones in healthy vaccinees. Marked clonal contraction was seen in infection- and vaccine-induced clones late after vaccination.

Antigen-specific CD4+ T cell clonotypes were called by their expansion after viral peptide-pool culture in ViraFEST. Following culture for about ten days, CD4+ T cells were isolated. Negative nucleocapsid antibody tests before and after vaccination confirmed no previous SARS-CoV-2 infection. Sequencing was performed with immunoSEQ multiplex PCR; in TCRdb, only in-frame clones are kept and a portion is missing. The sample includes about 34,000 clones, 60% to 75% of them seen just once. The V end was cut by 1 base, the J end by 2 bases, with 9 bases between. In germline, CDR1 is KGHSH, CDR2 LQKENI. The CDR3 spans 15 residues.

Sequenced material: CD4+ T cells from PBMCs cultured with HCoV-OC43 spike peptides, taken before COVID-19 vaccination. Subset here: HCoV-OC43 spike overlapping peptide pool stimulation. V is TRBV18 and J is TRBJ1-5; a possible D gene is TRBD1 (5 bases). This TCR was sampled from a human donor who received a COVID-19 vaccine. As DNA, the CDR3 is TGTGCCAGCTCACCACAGGGGATCGGCAATCAGCCCCAGCATTTT. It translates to CASSPQGIGNQPQHF.